This T cell receptor beta chain is drawn from a study of shared clonotypes between healthy human individuals. Study at large: Each donor's CD4 naive and CD4 memory cells filled three plates apiece, CD8 naive two, and CD8 memory one.

Pooled CD45RO+ cells and CCR7-negative CD45RA+ TemRA cells made up CD8 memory. Sequenced by immunoSEQ multiplex PCR; TCRdb stores in-frame clones only, minus some. The table includes approximately 98,000 clones, roughly two thirds detected once. Germline CDR1 reads SEHNR; CDR2 reads FQNEAQ (reference sequence). The CDR3 is made up of 18 amino acids. J gave up 3 bases and V 5 bases, and 19 bases lay outside the gene matches. This clone was observed a few times. The chain employs TRBV7-9 and TRBJ2-7, with 7 bases lining up with TRBD2. The sample comprised memory CD8+ T cells sorted from blood. Subset defined: CD45RO+ cells pooled with CCR7-negative TemRA cells. The TCR originated in a young woman in good health. The chain's CDR3 is CASSPLVASTSSLYEQYF. The CDR3 nucleotides read TGTGCCAGCAGCCCTCTAGTGGCGTCGACTAGCAGCCTCTACGAGCAGTACTTC.